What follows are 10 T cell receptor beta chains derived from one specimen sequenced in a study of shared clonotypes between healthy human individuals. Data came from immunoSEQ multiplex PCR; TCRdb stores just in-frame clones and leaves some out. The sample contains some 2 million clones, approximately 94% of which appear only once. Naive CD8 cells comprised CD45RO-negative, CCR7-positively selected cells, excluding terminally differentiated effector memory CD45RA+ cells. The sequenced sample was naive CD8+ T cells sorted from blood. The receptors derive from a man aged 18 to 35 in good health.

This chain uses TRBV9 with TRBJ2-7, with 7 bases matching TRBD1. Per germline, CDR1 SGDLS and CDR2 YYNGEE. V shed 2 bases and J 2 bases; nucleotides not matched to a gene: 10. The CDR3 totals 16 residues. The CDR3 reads CASSVGTGALPYEQYF. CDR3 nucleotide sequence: TGTGCCAGCAGCGTGGGCACAGGGGCTCTCCCCTACGAGCAGTACTTC. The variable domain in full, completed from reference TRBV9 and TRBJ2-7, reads DSGVTQTPKHLITATGQRVTLRCSPRSGDLSVYWYQQSLDQGLQFLIQYYNGEERAKGNILERFSAQQFPDLHSELNLSSLELGDSALYFCASSVGTGALPYEQYFGPGTRLTVT.

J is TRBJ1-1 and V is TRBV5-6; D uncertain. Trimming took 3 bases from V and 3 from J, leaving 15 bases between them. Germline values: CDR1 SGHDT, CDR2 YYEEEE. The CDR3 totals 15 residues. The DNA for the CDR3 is TGTGCCAGCAGCTACGGACCTGCGCTAGACACTGAAGCTTTCTTT. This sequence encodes CASSYGPALDTEAFF.

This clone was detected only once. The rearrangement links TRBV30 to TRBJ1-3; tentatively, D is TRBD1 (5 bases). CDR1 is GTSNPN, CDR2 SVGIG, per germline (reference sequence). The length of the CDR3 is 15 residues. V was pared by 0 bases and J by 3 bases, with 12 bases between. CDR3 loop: CAWSVLAGNGNTIYF. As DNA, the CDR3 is TGTGCCTGGAGTGTACTGGCAGGGAATGGAAACACCATATATTTT.

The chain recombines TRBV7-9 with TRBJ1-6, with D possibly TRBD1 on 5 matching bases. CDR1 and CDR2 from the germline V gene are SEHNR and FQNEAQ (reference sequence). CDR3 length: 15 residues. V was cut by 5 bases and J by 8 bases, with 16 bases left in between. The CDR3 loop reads CASSHPLGAHSPLHF. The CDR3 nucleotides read TGTGCCAGCAGCCACCCCCTAGGGGCCCATTCACCCCTCCACTTT.

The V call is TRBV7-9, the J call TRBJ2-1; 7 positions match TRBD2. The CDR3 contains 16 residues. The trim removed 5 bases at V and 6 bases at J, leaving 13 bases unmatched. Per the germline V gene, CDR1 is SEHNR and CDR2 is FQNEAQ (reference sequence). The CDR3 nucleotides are TGTGCCAGCAGCCCCAGCGTGGGAGGGCCGAGCAATGAGCAGTTCTTC. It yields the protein CASSPSVGGPSNEQFF.

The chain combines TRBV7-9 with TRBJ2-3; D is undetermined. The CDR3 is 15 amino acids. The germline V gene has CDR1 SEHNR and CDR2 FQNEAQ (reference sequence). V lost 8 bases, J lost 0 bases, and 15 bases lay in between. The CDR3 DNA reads TGTGCCAGCCCGGCCCGAGATTCTAGCACAGATACGCAGTATTTT. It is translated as CASPARDSSTDTQYF.

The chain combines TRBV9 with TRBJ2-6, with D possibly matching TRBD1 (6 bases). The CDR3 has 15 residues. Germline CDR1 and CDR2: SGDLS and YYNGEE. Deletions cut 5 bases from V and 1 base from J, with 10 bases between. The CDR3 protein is CASSEGESGANVLTF. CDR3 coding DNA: TGTGCCAGCAGTGAGGGGGAATCTGGGGCCAACGTCCTGACTTTC.

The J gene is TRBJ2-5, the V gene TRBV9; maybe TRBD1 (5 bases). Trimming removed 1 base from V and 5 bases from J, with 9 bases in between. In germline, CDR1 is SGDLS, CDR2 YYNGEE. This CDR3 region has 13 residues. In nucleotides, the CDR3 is TGTGCCAGCAGCGTACAGGGTCTGGAGACCCAGTACTTC. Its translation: CASSVQGLETQYF.

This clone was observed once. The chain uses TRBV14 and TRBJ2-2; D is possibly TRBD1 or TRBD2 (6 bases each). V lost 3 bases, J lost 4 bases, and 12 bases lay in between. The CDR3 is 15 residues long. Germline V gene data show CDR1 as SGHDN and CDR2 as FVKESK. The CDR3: CASSHPGDFTGELFF. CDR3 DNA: TGTGCCAGCAGCCATCCAGGGGACTTCACCGGGGAGCTGTTTTTT.

CDR3 residues: CASSQTTGNSYEQYF. In DNA, the CDR3 is TGCGCCAGCAGCCAAACTACAGGGAACTCCTACGAGCAGTACTTC. The chain recombines TRBV4-1 with TRBJ2-7; D perhaps matches TRBD1 (6 bases). This CDR3 has 15 residues. V was shortened by 2 bases and J by 0 bases, with 11 bases between the two germline ends. The V gene's germline CDR1 is MGHRA and CDR2 YSYEKL.